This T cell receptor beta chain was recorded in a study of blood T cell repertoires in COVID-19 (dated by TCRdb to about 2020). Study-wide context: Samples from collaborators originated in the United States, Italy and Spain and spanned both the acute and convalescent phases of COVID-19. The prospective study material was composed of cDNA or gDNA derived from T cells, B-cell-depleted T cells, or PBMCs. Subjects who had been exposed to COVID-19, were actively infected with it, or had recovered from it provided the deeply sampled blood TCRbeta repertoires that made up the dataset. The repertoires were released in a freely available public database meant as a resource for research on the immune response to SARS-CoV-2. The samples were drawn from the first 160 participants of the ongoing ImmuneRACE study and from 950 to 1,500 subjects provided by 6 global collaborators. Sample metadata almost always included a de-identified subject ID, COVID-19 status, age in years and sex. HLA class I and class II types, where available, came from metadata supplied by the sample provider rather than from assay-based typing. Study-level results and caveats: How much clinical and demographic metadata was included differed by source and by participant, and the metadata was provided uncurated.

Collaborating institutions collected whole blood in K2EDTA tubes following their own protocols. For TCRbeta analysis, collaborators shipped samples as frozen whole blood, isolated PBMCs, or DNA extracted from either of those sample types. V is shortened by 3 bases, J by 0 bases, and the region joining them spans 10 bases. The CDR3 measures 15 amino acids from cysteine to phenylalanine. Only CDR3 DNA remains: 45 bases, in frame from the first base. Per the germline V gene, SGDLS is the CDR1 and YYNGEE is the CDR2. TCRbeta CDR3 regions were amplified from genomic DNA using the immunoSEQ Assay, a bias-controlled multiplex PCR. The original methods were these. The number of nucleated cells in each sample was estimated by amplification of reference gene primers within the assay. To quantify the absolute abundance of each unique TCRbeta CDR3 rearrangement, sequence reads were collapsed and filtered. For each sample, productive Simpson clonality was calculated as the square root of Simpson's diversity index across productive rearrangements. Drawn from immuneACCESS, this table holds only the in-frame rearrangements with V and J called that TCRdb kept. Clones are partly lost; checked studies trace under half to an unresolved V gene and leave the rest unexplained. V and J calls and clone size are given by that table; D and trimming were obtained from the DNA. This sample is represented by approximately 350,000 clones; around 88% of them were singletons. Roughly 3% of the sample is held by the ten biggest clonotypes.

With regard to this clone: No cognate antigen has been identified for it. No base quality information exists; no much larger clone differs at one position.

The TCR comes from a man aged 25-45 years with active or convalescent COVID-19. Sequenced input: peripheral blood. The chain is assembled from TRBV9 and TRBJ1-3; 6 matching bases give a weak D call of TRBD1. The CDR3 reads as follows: CASSGGQLSGNTIYF. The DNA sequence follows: TGTGCCAGCAGCGGTGGACAGCTCTCTGGAAACACCATATATTTT.